This T cell receptor (beta chain) was identified during a study of T cell responses to AZD1222 COVID-19 vaccine. Study results and caveats: Only five or six AZD1222 recipients were seropositive at baseline. Donors, mostly white British, included more females; clonal diversity was possibly underestimated.

For this clone: Its antigen is as yet unknown.

Timing groups of about 4 and about 12 weeks for second doses were pooled. Here immunoSEQ multiplex PCR was the method, and the copy in TCRdb shows in-frame clones only, minus some. The sample contains some 170,000 clones, approximately 90% of which appear only once. This material consisted of peripheral blood, taken 28 days after the second AZD1222 dose. The sequence came from an adult who received the AZD1222 COVID-19 vaccine.

The chain's CDR3 is CASSPDRGLNSPLHF. CDR3 nucleotide sequence: TGTGCCAGCAGCCCAGACAGGGGGCTTAATTCACCCCTCCACTTT. The V gene is TRBV5-4, the J gene TRBJ1-6; TRBD1 matches at 10 bases. This CDR3 comprises 15 residues. The V segment lost 4 bases and the J segment 6 bases; nucleotides outside the gene matches: 4. The germline gives CDR1 SGHNT, CDR2 YYREEE (reference sequence).